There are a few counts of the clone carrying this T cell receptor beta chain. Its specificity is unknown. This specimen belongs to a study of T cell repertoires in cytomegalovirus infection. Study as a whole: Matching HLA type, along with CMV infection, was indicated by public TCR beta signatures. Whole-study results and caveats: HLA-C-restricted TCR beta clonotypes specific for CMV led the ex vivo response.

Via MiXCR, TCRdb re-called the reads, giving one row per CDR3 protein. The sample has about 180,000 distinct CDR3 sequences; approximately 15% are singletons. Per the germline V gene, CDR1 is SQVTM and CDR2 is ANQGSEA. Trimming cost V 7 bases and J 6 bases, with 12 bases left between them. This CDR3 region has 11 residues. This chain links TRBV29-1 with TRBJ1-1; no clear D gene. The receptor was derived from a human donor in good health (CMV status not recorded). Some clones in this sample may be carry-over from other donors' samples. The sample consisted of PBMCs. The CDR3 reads CSASDGAEAFF. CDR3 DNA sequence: TGCAGCGCCTCGGACGGGGCTGAAGCTTTCTTT.